Following are 26 T cell receptor beta chains from one sample sequenced in a study of CD8+CD57+ T cells in acquired aplastic anemia. The template for TCR beta VDJ and CDR3 sequence profiling was genomic DNA. TCRdb used MiXCR to reprocess the reads, holding one entry per CDR3 protein. The data contain some 68,000 distinct CDR3 sequences, under 65% of them singletons. Sequenced material: sorted CD4+, CD8+, or CD8+CD57+ T cells (not recorded which) from PBMCs. These receptors were obtained from a human donor in good health, serving as a control.

The chain links TRBV9 to TRBJ2-7, with D possibly TRBD1 on 6 matching bases. Germline V gene lookup returns CDR1 SGDLS and CDR2 YYNGEE. V shed 7 bases and J shed 3 bases, with 8 bases lying between them. This CDR3 has 11 residues. The chain's CDR3 is CASWDIYEQYF. CDR3 nucleotide sequence: TGTGCCAGCTGGGACATCTACGAGCAGTACTTC.

V and J are TRBV20-1 and TRBJ2-7; 10 positions agree with TRBD1. Germline CDR1 reads DFQATT; CDR2 reads SNEGSKA (reference sequence). The V segment lost 4 bases and the J segment 2 bases; nucleotides outside the gene matches: 5. The CDR3 is 14 amino acids. CDR3 region: CSAIPGQGTYEQYF. The DNA of the CDR3 is TGCAGTGCTATACCGGGACAGGGGACCTACGAGCAGTACTTC.

This chain connects TRBV19 to TRBJ1-5, with 7 positions matching TRBD1. The V gene end was trimmed by 5 bases and the J gene end by 0 bases; junction bases not matched to a gene: 7. CDR3 size: 16 residues. Germline loops: CDR1 LNHDA, CDR2 SQIVND (reference sequence). The CDR3 DNA reads as TGTGCCAGTAGTGTGACAGGGTTAACTAGCAATCAGCCCCAGCATTTT. Amino acid sequence: CASSVTGLTSNQPQHF.

This clonotype is a singleton in its sample. The rearrangement joins TRBV11-1 to TRBJ2-3; maybe TRBD2 (5 bases). There are 15 residues in the CDR3. Per germline, CDR1 SGHAT and CDR2 FQDESV (reference sequence). V was clipped by 4 bases and J by 3 bases, with 14 bases between them. The CDR3 protein is CASSSAGWGTDTQYF. The CDR3 bases are TGTGCCAGCAGCTCGGCGGGCTGGGGTACAGATACGCAGTATTTT.

By share, this clonotype ranks as medium-sized (0.01 to 0.1%). J is TRBJ2-7 and V is TRBV15; the D is unclear. The CDR3 is made up of 13 amino acids. Trimming cost V 8 bases and J 5 bases, with 16 bases left between them. Germline lookup yields CDR1 LNHNV and CDR2 YYDKDF (reference sequence). In DNA, the CDR3 is TGTGCCACCGCATCCAGTCACGGCCACGAGCAGTACTTC. Protein: CATASSHGHEQYF.

V and J are TRBV15 and TRBJ1-4, with D tentatively TRBD1 (5 bases). This CDR3 contains 16 residues. Germline assignment: CDR1 LNHNV and CDR2 YYDKDF (reference sequence). The germline V and J ends were trimmed by 1 base and 3 bases, with 12 bases remaining between them. CDR3 sequence: CATSRGGAGSNEKLFF. Here the CDR3 DNA reads TGTGCCACCAGCAGAGGGGGTGCAGGGTCTAATGAAAAACTGTTTTTT.

This clonotype was recorded only once. V gene TRBV7-2 combines with J gene TRBJ1-6; TRBD1 aligns across 10 bases. The CDR3 runs 15 residues. J lost 9 bases, V lost 6 bases, and 8 bases had no gene match. Germline V CDR1 and CDR2: SGHTA, FQGNSA. CDR3 DNA sequence: TGTGCCAGCAGTATGACAGGGGGCGAGGGTTCACCCCTCCACTTT. It translates to CASSMTGGEGSPLHF.

Only one count was recorded for this clonotype. CDR3 DNA: TGTGCCAGCAGCCATCGACAGGGGAACACTGAAGCTTTCTTT. Residues: CASSHRQGNTEAFF. This rearrangement joins TRBV25-1 to TRBJ1-1, with 7 bases fitting TRBD1. Germline CDR1 MGHDK, CDR2 SYGVNS. This CDR3 comprises 14 residues. Losses at the gene ends were 6 bases for V and 1 base for J; bases not matched to a gene: 5.

The chain recombines TRBV29-1 with TRBJ2-7; D remains unclear. Trimming left V 3 bases short and J 2 bases short, with 8 bases between. Germline V gene sequence: CDR1 SQVTM, CDR2 ANQGSEA. The CDR3 sequence is 12 residues long. The CDR3 DNA reads as TGCAGCGTTGACGGCGGTGCCTACGAGCAGTACTTC. Translating it yields CSVDGGAYEQYF.

This chain links TRBV10-3 with TRBJ2-7; 11 bases line up with TRBD2. Germline CDR1 ENHRY, CDR2 SYGVKD. V lost 2 bases to trimming and J lost 10 bases; unmatched junction nucleotides: 10. This CDR3 has 15 residues. CDR3 protein: CAISERGTSGIHQYF. The CDR3 DNA sequence: TGTGCCATCAGTGAGAGGGGGACTAGCGGCATTCACCAGTACTTC.

The V call is TRBV15, the J call TRBJ2-2; 7 bases are shared with TRBD1. With V trimmed by 4 bases and J by 6 bases, 11 bases remained unmatched. The CDR3 runs 16 residues. Germline lookup yields CDR1 LNHNV and CDR2 YYDKDF (reference sequence). The CDR3 nucleotides are TGTGCCACCAGCAATCAACTACTCGACAGGGCCGGGGAGCTGTTTTTT. It encodes CATSNQLLDRAGELFF.

The chain combines TRBV15 with TRBJ2-2, with D perhaps assigned TRBD1 or TRBD2 (5 bases each). The V gene lost 0 bases and the J gene lost 0 bases, with 14 bases spanning the gap. The germline CDR1 and CDR2 sequences are LNHNV and YYDKDF (reference sequence). This CDR3 has 18 amino acids. The CDR3 region has the DNA TGTGCCACCAGCAGAGATAGGAGTGGGACGGCGAACACCGGGGAGCTGTTTTTT. Encoded protein: CATSRDRSGTANTGELFF.

The rearrangement links TRBV11-1 to TRBJ2-3, with TRBD1 identical over 9 bases. The CDR3 runs to 15 residues. Germline assignment: CDR1 SGHAT and CDR2 FQDESV (reference sequence). J lost 2 bases, V lost 5 bases, and 5 bases had no gene match. The CDR3 loop reads CASSTGQGFTDTQYF. Here the CDR3 DNA reads TGTGCCAGCAGCACGGGACAGGGTTTCACAGATACGCAGTATTTT.

The V call is TRBV7-9, the J call TRBJ1-1; no firm D call. Between the trimmed V and J ends, which lost 2 bases and 4 bases, there was a span of 8 bases. CDR1 is SEHNR and CDR2 is FQNEAQ in the germline V gene (reference sequence). The CDR3 runs to 13 residues. The CDR3, as DNA: TGTGCCAGCAGCTTACTTAGATCCACTGAAGCTTTCTTT. Protein sequence: CASSLLRSTEAFF.

The CDR3 protein is CASRVRENQPQHF. The CDR3 DNA is TGTGCCAGCAGGGTACGGGAGAATCAGCCCCAGCATTTT. V usage is TRBV2 and J usage is TRBJ1-5; unclear D gene. The CDR3 runs to 13 residues. The germline V gene has CDR1 SNHLY and CDR2 FYNNEI. V dropped 6 bases and J dropped 4 bases, with 10 bases sitting between them.

This sequence joins TRBV29-1 and TRBJ2-3; D might be TRBD2 (6 bases). Germline V lookup: CDR1 SQVTM, CDR2 ANQGSEA. V lost 4 bases, J lost 2 bases, and 10 bases lay in between. This CDR3 is built from 13 residues. This CDR3 is CSVGGTHTDTQYF. CDR3 bases: TGCAGCGTTGGCGGGACTCACACAGATACGCAGTATTTT.

This clonotype was detected many times. This chain joins TRBV20-1 and TRBJ1-1, with D tentatively TRBD1 (5 bases). Trimming removed 7 bases from V and 3 bases from J, with 12 bases in between. Germline lookup yields CDR1 DFQATT and CDR2 SNEGSKA (reference sequence). This CDR3 has 12 amino acids. CDR3 in amino acids: CSVSRGDTEAFF. The CDR3 nucleotides read TGCAGTGTTTCCCGGGGGGACACTGAAGCTTTCTTT.

In DNA, the CDR3 is TGTGCCAGCAGCTTCGGATTGGCAGGGACTAGCGGAGAGGAGACCCAGTACTTC. Residues: CASSFGLAGTSGEETQYF. The rearrangement links TRBV5-6 to TRBJ2-5; 11 bases line up with TRBD2. The CDR3 has 18 amino acids. Per germline, CDR1 SGHDT and CDR2 YYEEEE. J gave up 5 bases and V 2 bases, and 14 bases lay outside the gene matches.

In this sample, this clonotype turned up a few times. This chain connects TRBV27 to TRBJ1-2; TRBD1 might be the D (5 bases). Trimming took off 3 bases at V and 8 bases at J, with 16 bases between the two ends. Germline V gene sequence: CDR1 MNHEY, CDR2 SMNVEV (reference sequence). CDR3 length equals 14 residues. The CDR3 protein is CASSFGISGGGYTF. In DNA form, the CDR3 reads TGTGCCAGCAGTTTCGGCATTTCGGGGGGGGGCTACACCTTC.

J is TRBJ2-1 and V is TRBV11-1; the D is unclear. CDR3 length: 14 amino acids. CDR1 SGHAT and CDR2 FQDESV come from the germline V gene (reference sequence). V lost 5 bases and J lost 7, with 15 bases in between. CDR3 loop: CASSLSDGGNEQFF. In nucleotides, the CDR3 is TGTGCCAGCAGCCTCTCTGATGGTGGTAATGAGCAGTTCTTC.

This clonotype appeared many times. The genes are TRBV7-9 and TRBJ1-1; no firm D call. Trimming pared 6 bases from V and 5 bases from J, leaving 10 bases between. The germline CDR1 and CDR2 sequences are SEHNR and FQNEAQ (reference sequence). The CDR3 covers 12 residues. The CDR3 reads CASSSRWTEAFF. The CDR3 DNA reads TGTGCCAGCAGTTCGCGGTGGACTGAAGCTTTCTTT.

The rearrangement links TRBV2 to TRBJ2-5, with a tentative D call TRBD2 (5 bases). Per the germline V gene, CDR1 is SNHLY and CDR2 is FYNNEI. Trimming shortened V by 3 bases and J by 4 bases, and 9 bases separated the two germline ends. This CDR3 spans 13 amino acids. The CDR3 loop is CASSDGGGETQYF. The CDR3 DNA sequence: TGTGCCAGCAGTGATGGAGGTGGAGAGACCCAGTACTTC.

The table lists this clonotype with many counts. This chain uses TRBV13 with TRBJ2-1; no clear D. Germline V gives CDR1 PRHDT, CDR2 FYEKMQ (reference sequence). This CDR3 contains 12 residues. Trimming stripped 5 bases from V and 5 bases from J, with 7 bases between. CDR3 loop: CASSISNNEQFF. The DNA of the CDR3 is TGTGCCAGCAGCATTAGTAACAATGAGCAGTTCTTC.

There are a few counts of this clonotype. The V call is TRBV10-2, the J call TRBJ2-7, with TRBD1 identical over 8 bases. Germline trimming cut 8 bases from V and 0 bases from J; bases unmatched to any gene: 6. Germline CDR1 reads WSHSY; CDR2 reads SAAADI. The CDR3 runs 14 residues. The DNA of the CDR3 is TGCGCCAGCGGCAACAGGGGGAGCTCCTACGAGCAGTACGTC. As protein: CASGNRGSSYEQYV.

V gene TRBV19 combines with J gene TRBJ2-6; D is ambiguous. This CDR3 spans 14 amino acids. V lost 6 bases to trimming and J lost 0 bases, with 6 bases between them. The V gene's germline CDR1 is LNHDA and CDR2 SQIVND (reference sequence). The CDR3 nucleotides are TGTGCCAGTAGGTCGGACTCTGGGGCCAACGTCCTGACTTTC. It yields the protein CASRSDSGANVLTF.

The chain joins TRBV7-9 to TRBJ1-1; no reliable D call. The CDR3 spans 12 residues. Deletions cut 4 bases from V and 8 bases from J, with 11 bases between. Germline V lookup: CDR1 SEHNR, CDR2 FQNEAQ (reference sequence). This CDR3 reads CASSSIPVEAFF. Written as DNA, the CDR3 is TGTGCCAGCAGCTCCATCCCAGTGGAAGCTTTCTTT.